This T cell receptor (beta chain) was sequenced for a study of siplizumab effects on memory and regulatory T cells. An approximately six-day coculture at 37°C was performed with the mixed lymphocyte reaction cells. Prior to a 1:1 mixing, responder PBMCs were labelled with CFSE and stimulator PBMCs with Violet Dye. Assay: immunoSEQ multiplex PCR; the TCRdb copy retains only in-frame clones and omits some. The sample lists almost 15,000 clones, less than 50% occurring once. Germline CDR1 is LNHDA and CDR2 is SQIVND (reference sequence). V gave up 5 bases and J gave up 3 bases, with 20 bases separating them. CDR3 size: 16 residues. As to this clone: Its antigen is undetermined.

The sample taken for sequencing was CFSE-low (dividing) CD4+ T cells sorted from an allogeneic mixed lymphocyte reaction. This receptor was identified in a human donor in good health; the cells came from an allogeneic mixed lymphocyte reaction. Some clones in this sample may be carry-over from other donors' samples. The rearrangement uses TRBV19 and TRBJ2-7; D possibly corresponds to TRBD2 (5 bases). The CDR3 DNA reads TGTGCCAGTAGTGCCCAAGTACGAGGGCATGGCTACGAGCAGTACTTC. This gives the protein CASSAQVRGHGYEQYF.